This T cell receptor beta chain stems from a study of siplizumab effects on memory and regulatory T cells. Study-wide points: A minor share of alloreactive clones matched unstimulated subsets. There appeared to be greater diversity in naive T cells than in memory cells, and naive T cells seemed major contributors to the alloresponse.

The assay was immunoSEQ multiplex PCR, and TCRdb's table has in-frame clones only and misses some. The sample has 87,000 or so clones, 75% to 90% seen once; the top ten hold roughly 15%. This clone has only one observation. Its antigen is as yet unknown. Germline V lookup: CDR1 SGHNT, CDR2 YENEEA. This CDR3 spans 18 amino acids. With V trimmed by 0 bases and J by 10 bases, 11 bases remained unmatched. The chain couples TRBV11-3 to TRBJ2-1; 14 bases fit TRBD2. Sequencing was carried out using CD4+ T cells sorted from blood. The TCR comes from a human donor in good health. The CDR3 region is CASSLDPTSGRGGTEQFF. The CDR3 DNA reads TGTGCCAGCAGCTTAGATCCGACTAGCGGGAGGGGGGGGACCGAGCAGTTCTTC.